This T cell receptor (beta chain) stems from a study of technical replicates of blood from a few donors. Assay used: immunoSEQ multiplex PCR; TCRdb lists only in-frame clones, some missing. The table lists about 87,000 clones, 85% to 95% of them singletons, with under 0.35% in the top ten. The CDR3 has 16 residues. Germline-derived CDR1 and CDR2 are MNHEY and SVGAGI. The junction had 5 bases not matched to a gene; V was cut back by 0 bases and J by 7 bases. The J gene is TRBJ2-1, the V gene TRBV6-5; 11 bases fit TRBD2. The sequenced sample consisted of T cells isolated from PBMCs. The receptor was derived from a human donor in good health. The CDR3 here is CASSYSLAGGLNEQFF. In DNA form, the CDR3 reads TGTGCCAGCAGTTACTCGCTAGCGGGAGGATTGAATGAGCAGTTCTTC.